This TCR beta chain was documented in a study of OX40 agonist ivuxolimab in advanced cancers. The overall study: In this trial design, patients received ivuxolimab intravenously at 0.01 to 10 mg/kg every 2 weeks.

About this clone itself: Antigen unknown.

General study results and limits: The work left the antigen specificity of expanded peripheral T cells undetermined. Dosing at 0.1 to 3.0 mg/kg was accompanied by clonal expansion of CD4+ and CD8+ blood T cells by week 6.

Sequencing was performed with immunoSEQ multiplex PCR; in TCRdb, only in-frame clones are kept and a portion is missing. This sample has about 59,000 clones, with around 86% found just once. The CDR3 runs 13 residues. Germline assignment: CDR1 SNHLY and CDR2 FYNNEI. The V gene end was trimmed by 8 bases and the J gene end by 5 bases; junction bases not matched to a gene: 7. The rearrangement joins TRBV2 to TRBJ2-7, with TRBD2 matching 9 bases. Sequences were derived from CD4+ or CD8+ T cells sorted from blood, sampled in a trial of the OX40 agonist ivuxolimab. The receptor comes from an adult with an advanced solid tumor such as melanoma, head and neck, liver or kidney cancer. CDR3 in DNA: TGTGCCAGCCGGAGCGGGAGGCCGAACGAGCAGTACTTC. It specifies CASRSGRPNEQYF.